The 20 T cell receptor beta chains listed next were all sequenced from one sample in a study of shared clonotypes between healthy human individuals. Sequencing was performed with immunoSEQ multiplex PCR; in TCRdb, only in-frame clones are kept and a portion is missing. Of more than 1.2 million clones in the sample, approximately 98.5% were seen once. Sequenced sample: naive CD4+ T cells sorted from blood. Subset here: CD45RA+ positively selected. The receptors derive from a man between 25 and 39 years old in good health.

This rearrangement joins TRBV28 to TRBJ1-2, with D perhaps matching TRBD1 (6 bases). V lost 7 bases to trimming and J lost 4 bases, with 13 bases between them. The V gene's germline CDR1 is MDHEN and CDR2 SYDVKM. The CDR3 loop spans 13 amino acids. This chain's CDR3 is CASKTGQTYGYTF. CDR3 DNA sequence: TGTGCCAGCAAGACCGGACAGACCTATGGCTACACCTTC.

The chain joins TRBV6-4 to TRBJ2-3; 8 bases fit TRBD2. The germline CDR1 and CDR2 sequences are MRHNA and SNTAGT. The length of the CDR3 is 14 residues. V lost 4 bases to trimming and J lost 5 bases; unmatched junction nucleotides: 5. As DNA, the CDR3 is TGTGCCAGCAGTGTAGCGGGACGTCTAGATACGCAGTATTTT. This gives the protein CASSVAGRLDTQYF.

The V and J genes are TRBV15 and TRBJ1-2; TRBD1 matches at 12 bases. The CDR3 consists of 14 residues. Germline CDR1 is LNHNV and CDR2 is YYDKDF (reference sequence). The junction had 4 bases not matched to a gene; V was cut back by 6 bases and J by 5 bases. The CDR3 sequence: CATSPGQGAYGYTF. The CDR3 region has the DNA TGTGCCACCAGTCCGGGACAGGGGGCTTATGGCTACACCTTC.

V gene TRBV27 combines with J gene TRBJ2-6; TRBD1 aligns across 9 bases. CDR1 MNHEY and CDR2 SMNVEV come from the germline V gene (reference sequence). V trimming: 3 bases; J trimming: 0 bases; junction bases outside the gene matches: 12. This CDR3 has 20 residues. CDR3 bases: TGTGCCAGCAGTTTGGGCCGGGACAGGGTGCCGATCTCTGGGGCCAACGTCCTGACTTTC. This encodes CASSLGRDRVPISGANVLTF. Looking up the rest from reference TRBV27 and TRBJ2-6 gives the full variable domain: EAQVTQNPRYLITVTGKKLTVTCSQNMNHEYMSWYRQDPGLGLRQIYYSMNVEVTDKGDVPEGYKVSRKEKRNFPLILESPSPNQTSLYFCASSLGRDRVPISGANVLTFGAGSRLTVL.

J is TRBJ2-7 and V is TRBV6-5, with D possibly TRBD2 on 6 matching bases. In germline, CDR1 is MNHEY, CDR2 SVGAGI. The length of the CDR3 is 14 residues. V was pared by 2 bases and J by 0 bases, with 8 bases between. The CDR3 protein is CASSYTSTSYEQYF. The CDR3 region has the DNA TGTGCCAGCAGTTACACTAGCACCTCCTACGAGCAGTACTTC.

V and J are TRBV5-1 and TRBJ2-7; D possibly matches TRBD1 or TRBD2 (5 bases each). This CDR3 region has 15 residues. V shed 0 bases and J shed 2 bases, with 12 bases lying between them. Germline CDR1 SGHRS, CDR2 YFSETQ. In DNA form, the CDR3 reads TGCGCCAGCAGCTTGGAGCAGGGACCCACCTACGAGCAGTACTTC. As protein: CASSLEQGPTYEQYF.

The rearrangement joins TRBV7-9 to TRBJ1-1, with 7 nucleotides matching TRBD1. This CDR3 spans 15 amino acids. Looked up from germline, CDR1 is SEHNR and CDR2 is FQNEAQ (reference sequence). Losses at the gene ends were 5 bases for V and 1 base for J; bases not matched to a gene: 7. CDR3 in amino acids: CASSPRDRANTEAFF. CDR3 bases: TGTGCCAGCAGCCCCCGAGACAGGGCGAACACTGAAGCTTTCTTT. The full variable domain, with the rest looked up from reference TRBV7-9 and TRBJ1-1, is DTGVSQNPRHKITKRGQNVTFRCDPISEHNRLYWYRQTLGQGPEFLTYFQNEAQLEKSRLLSDRFSAERPKGSFSTLEIQRTEQGDSAMYLCASSPRDRANTEAFFGQGTRLTVV.

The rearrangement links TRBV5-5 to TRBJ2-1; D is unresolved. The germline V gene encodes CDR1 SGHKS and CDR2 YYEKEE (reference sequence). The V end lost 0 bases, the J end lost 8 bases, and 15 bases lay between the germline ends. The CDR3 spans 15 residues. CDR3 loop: CASSLDRAYVYEQFF. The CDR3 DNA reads TGTGCCAGCAGCTTGGACAGAGCCTATGTCTATGAGCAGTTCTTC.

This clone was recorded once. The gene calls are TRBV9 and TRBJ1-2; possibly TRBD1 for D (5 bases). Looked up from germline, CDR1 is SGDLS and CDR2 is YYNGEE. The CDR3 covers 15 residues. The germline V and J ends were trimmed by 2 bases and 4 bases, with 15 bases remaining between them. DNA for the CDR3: TGTGCCAGCAGCGTTTGGGGCCAGGGCGGCTATGGCTACACCTTC. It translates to CASSVWGQGGYGYTF.

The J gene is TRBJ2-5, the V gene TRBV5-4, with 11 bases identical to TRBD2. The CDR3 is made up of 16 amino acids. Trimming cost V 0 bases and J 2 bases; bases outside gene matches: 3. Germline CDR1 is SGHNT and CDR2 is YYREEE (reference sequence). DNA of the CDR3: TGTGCCAGCAGCTTGGGACTAGCGGGATTTCAAGAGACCCAGTACTTC. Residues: CASSLGLAGFQETQYF.

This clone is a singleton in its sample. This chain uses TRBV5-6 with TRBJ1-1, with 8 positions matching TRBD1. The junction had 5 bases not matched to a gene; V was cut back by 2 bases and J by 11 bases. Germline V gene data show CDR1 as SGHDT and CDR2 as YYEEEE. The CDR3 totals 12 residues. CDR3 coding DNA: TGTGCCAGCAGCTTCCCGACAGGGGAGGCTTTCTTT. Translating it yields CASSFPTGEAFF.

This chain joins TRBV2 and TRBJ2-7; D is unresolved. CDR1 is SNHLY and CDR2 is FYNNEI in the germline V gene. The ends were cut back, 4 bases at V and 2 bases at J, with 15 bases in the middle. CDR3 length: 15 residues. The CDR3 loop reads CASSGFPNPPYEQYF. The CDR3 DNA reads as TGTGCCAGCAGTGGTTTTCCAAACCCTCCCTACGAGCAGTACTTC.

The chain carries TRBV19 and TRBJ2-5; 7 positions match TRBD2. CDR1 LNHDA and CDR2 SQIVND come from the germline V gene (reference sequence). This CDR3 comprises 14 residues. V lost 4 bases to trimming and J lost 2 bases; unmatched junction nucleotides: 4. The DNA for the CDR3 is TGTGCCAGTAGTAAGCGGGGACCACAAGAGACCCAGTACTTC. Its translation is CASSKRGPQETQYF.

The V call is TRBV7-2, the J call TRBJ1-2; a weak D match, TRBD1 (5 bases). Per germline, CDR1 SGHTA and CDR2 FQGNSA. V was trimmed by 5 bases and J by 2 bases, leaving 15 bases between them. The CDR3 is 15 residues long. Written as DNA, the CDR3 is TGTGCCAGCAGCCCGCCGCACAGGTTAAACTATGGCTACACCTTC. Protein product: CASSPPHRLNYGYTF.

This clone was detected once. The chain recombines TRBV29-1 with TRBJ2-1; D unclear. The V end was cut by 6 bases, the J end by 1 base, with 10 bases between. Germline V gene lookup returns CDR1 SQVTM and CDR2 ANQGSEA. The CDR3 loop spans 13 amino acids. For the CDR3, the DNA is TGCAGCGTCCGCGGCCGTTCCTACAATGAGCAGTTCTTC. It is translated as CSVRGRSYNEQFF.

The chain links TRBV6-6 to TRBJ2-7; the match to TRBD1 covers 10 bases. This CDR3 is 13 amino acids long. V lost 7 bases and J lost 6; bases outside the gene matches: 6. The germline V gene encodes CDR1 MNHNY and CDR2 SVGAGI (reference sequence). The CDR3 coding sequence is TGTGCCAGCAACACCGGGGACAGGGGCGAGCAGTACTTC. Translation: CASNTGDRGEQYF.

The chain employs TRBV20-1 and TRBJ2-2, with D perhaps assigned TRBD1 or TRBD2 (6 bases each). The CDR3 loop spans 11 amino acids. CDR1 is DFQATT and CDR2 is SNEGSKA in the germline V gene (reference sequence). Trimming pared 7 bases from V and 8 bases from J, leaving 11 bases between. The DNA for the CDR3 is TGCAGTGTATGGGGGGCTGGGGAGCTGTTTTTT. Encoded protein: CSVWGAGELFF.

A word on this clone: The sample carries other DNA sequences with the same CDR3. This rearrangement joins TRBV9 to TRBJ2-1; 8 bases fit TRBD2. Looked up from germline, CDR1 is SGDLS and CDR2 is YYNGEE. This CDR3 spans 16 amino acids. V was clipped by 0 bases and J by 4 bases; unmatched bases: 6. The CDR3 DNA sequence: TGTGCCAGCAGCGTAGTGGGTAGCGGGACATACAATGAGCAGTTCTTC. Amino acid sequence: CASSVVGSGTYNEQFF. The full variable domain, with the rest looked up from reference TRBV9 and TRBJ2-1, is DSGVTQTPKHLITATGQRVTLRCSPRSGDLSVYWYQQSLDQGLQFLIQYYNGEERAKGNILERFSAQQFPDLHSELNLSSLELGDSALYFCASSVVGSGTYNEQFFGPGTRLTVL.

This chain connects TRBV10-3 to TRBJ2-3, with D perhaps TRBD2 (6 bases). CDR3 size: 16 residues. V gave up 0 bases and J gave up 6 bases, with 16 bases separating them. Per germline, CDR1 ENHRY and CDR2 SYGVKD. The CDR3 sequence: CAISESRGGNVDTQYF. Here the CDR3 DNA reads TGTGCCATCAGTGAGTCGAGGGGCGGGAACGTGGATACGCAGTATTTT.

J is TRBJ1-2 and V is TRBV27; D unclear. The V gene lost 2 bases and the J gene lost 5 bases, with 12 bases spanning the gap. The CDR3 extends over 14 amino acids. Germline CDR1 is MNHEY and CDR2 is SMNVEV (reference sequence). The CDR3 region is CASSLTRAVYGYTF. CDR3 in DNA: TGTGCCAGCAGTTTAACGAGGGCCGTATATGGCTACACCTTC.